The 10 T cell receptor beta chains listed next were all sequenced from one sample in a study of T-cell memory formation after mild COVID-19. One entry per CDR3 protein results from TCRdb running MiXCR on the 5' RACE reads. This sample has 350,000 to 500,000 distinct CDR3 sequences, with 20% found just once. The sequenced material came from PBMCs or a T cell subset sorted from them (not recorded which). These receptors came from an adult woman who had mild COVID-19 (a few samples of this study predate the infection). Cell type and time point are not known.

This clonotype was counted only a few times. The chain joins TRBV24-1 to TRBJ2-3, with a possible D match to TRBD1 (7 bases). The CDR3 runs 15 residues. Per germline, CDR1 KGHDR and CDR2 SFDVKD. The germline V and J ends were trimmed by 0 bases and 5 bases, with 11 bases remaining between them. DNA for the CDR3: TGTGCCACCAGTGATTTGAGGCAGGGGGGAGATACGCAGTATTTT. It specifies CATSDLRQGGDTQYF.

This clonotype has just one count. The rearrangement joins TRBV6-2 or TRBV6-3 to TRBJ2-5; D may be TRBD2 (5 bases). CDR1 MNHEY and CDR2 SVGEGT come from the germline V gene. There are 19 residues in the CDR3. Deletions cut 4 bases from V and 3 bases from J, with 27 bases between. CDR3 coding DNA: TGTGCCAGCAGTTTTAGAGGCCCCGGGATAGGGATGGAAGAAGAGACCCAGTACTTC. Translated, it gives CASSFRGPGIGMEEETQYF.

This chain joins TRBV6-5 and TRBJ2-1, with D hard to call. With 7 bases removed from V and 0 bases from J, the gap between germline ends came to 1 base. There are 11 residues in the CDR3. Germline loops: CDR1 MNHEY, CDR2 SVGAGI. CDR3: CASNSYNEQFF. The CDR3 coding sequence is TGTGCCAGCAACTCCTACAATGAGCAGTTCTTC.

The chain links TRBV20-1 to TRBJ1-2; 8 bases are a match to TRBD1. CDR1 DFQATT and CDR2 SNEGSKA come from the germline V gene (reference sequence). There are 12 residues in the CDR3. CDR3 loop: CGGTGDNYGYTF. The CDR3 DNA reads TGCGGGGGGACAGGAGATAACTATGGCTACACCTTC.

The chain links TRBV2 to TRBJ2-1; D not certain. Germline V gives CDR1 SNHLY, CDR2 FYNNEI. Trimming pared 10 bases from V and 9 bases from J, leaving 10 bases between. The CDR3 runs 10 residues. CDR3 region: CAKGPAEQFF. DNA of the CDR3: TGTGCCAAAGGACCTGCTGAGCAGTTCTTC.

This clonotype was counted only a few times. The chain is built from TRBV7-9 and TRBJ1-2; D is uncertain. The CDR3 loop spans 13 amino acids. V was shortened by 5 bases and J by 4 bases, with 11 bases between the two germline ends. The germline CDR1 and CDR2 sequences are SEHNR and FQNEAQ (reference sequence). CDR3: CASSPQSGYGYTF. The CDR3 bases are TGTGCCAGCAGCCCACAGAGTGGCTATGGCTACACCTTC.

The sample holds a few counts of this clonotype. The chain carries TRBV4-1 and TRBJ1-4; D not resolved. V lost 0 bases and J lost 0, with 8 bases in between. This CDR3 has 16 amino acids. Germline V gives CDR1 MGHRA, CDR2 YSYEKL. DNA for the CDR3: TGCGCCAGCAGCCAAGATACATCCGCAACTAATGAAAAACTGTTTTTT. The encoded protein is CASSQDTSATNEKLFF.

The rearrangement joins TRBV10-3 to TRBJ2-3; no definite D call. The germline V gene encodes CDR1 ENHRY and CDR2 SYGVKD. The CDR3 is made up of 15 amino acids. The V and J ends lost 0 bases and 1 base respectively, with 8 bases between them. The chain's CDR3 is CAISESLVRTDTQYF. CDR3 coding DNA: TGTGCCATCAGTGAGTCTTTAGTTCGCACAGATACGCAGTATTTT.

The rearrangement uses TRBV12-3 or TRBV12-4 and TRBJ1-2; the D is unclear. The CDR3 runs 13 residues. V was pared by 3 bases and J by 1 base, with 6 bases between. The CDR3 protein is CASSFTFNYGYTF. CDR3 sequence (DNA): TGTGCCAGCAGTTTTACGTTTAACTATGGCTACACCTTC.

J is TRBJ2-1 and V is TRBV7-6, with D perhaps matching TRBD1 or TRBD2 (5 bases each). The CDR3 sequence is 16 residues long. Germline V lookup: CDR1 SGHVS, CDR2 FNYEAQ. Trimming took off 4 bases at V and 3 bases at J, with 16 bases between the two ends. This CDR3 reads CASSSGRGQFYNEQFF. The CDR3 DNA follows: TGTGCCAGCAGCTCGGGGCGTGGTCAGTTCTACAATGAGCAGTTCTTC.